The 30 T cell receptor beta chains below were found in one sample sequenced in a study of cytotoxic CD8 clonotypes in ibrutinib-treated CLL. TCRdb's table, derived via immunoSEQ multiplex PCR, lists solely in-frame clones and lacks some. The sample carries 60,000 to 75,000 clones, over 75% recorded once. The sample consisted of PBMCs, taken after 12 months of ibrutinib treatment. The receptors here all came from a human donor with chronic lymphocytic leukemia.

There are a few counts of this clone. This rearrangement joins TRBV9 to TRBJ2-1; TRBD2 aligns across 8 bases. V lost 1 base, J lost 8 bases, and 5 bases stayed unmatched. This CDR3 region has 14 residues. Germline values: CDR1 SGDLS, CDR2 YYNGEE. The CDR3 spells CASSVWGSGDEQFF. The CDR3 DNA follows: TGTGCCAGCAGCGTATGGGGTAGCGGGGATGAGCAGTTCTTC.

A word on this clone: Distinct nucleotide sequences in the sample also encode this CDR3. The rearrangement joins TRBV7-3 to TRBJ2-1; D is undetermined. The CDR3 has 15 residues. V shed 4 bases and J shed 0 bases, with 10 bases lying between them. Germline assignment: CDR1 SGHTA and CDR2 FQGTGA. The CDR3 region has the DNA TGTGCCAGCAGCTCCGGACCCAGCTCCTACAATGAGCAGTTCTTC. Translated, it gives CASSSGPSSYNEQFF. The full variable domain, rest sourced from reference TRBV7-3 and TRBJ2-1, is GAGVSQTPSNKVTEKGKYVELRCDPISGHTALYWYRQSLGQGPEFLIYFQGTGAADDSGLPNDRFFAVRPEGSVSTLKIQRTERGDSAVYLCASSSGPSSYNEQFFGPGTRLTVL.

The chain combines TRBV12-5 with TRBJ2-3, with D possibly matching TRBD2 (5 bases). There are 12 residues in the CDR3. In germline, CDR1 is LGHNT, CDR2 FRNRAP. Trimming shortened V by 11 bases and J by 2 bases, and 11 bases separated the two germline ends. This CDR3 is CACRLATDTQYF. The CDR3 nucleotides are TGTGCTTGTCGGCTAGCCACAGATACGCAGTATTTT.

The V and J genes are TRBV5-1 and TRBJ2-2, with D unresolved. This CDR3 has 15 amino acids. The germline V and J ends were trimmed by 3 bases and 0 bases, with 9 bases remaining between them. Looked up from germline, CDR1 is SGHRS and CDR2 is YFSETQ. In DNA, the CDR3 is TGCGCCAGCAGCTCGGACGGACCGAACACCGGGGAGCTGTTTTTT. This translates into CASSSDGPNTGELFF.

This chain joins TRBV6-1 and TRBJ1-5; TRBD1 agrees at 10 bases. In germline, CDR1 is MNHNS, CDR2 SASEGT. V was pared by 5 bases and J by 9 bases, with 10 bases of the junction left unmatched. The CDR3 is 15 residues long. CDR3 DNA sequence: TGTGCCAGCAGTTCGGACAGGGGGGGGTTATGGCCCCAGCATTTT. It specifies CASSSDRGGLWPQHF.

This chain links TRBV6-1 with TRBJ2-7, with D perhaps matching TRBD1 or TRBD2 (5 bases each). The CDR3 consists of 13 residues. The V and J ends lost 8 bases and 3 bases respectively, with 14 bases between them. Germline V gives CDR1 MNHNS, CDR2 SASEGT. CDR3 protein: CASAGTGYYEQYF. DNA of the CDR3: TGTGCCAGCGCCGGGACCGGCTACTACGAGCAGTACTTC.

The rearrangement joins TRBV7-3 to TRBJ2-3, with 8 bases matching TRBD2. V trimming: 5 bases; J trimming: 7 bases; junction bases outside the gene matches: 14. Germline CDR1 is SGHTA and CDR2 is FQGTGA. The length of the CDR3 is 16 residues. The CDR3 coding sequence is TGTGCCAGCAGCCCTGGCTATACGGGAGGGCCGCATACGCAGTATTTT. Translated, it gives CASSPGYTGGPHTQYF.

DNA of the CDR3: TGTGCCAGTATGGGACCGGGACAGGGGAGCTCCTACGAGCAGTACTTC. It yields the protein CASMGPGQGSSYEQYF. The rearrangement joins TRBV19 to TRBJ2-7; 10 nucleotides agree with TRBD1. V shed 7 bases and J 0 bases; nucleotides not matched to a gene: 9. Germline V CDR1 and CDR2: LNHDA, SQIVND (reference sequence). The CDR3 sequence is 16 residues long. Based on the CDR3 plus reference TRBV19 and TRBJ2-7, the full variable domain is DGGITQSPKYLFRKEGQNVTLSCEQNLNHDAMYWYRQDPGQGLRLIYYSQIVNDFQKGDIAEGYSVSREKKESFPLTVTSAQKNPTAFYLCASMGPGQGSSYEQYFGPGTRLTVT.

This chain joins TRBV29-1 and TRBJ2-3; D is undetermined. The length of the CDR3 is 13 residues. Trimming shortened V by 4 bases and J by 2 bases, and 10 bases separated the two germline ends. CDR1 SQVTM and CDR2 ANQGSEA come from the germline V gene. The CDR3 reads CSVAIQHTDTQYF. DNA for the CDR3: TGCAGCGTTGCAATACAGCACACAGATACGCAGTATTTT.

With regard to this clone: One end of the junction varies from germline; a read error may be responsible. The rearrangement joins TRBV28 to TRBJ1-2; unclear D gene. This CDR3 spans 9 amino acids. The germline CDR1 and CDR2 sequences are MDHEN and SYDVKM. CDR3 DNA: TGTGCCAGCAGTTTATCGCAGCCCTTC. This sequence encodes CASSLSQPF.

The rearrangement links TRBV19 to TRBJ2-2, with D tentatively TRBD1 (5 bases). V was clipped by 4 bases and J by 5 bases, with 14 bases between them. The CDR3 is made up of 15 amino acids. The germline CDR1 and CDR2 sequences are LNHDA and SQIVND (reference sequence). The CDR3 loop reads CASSRGRVRTGELFF. CDR3 DNA sequence: TGTGCCAGTAGTAGGGGCAGGGTACGGACCGGGGAGCTGTTTTTT.

The CDR3 loop is CASSLVAGGTSSYNEQFF. The CDR3 DNA reads TGTGCCAGCAGCTTAGTAGCGGGAGGGACTAGCTCCTACAATGAGCAGTTCTTC. The rearrangement uses TRBV7-6 and TRBJ2-1; 11 bases are shared with TRBD2. After removal of 1 base from V and 0 bases from J, the junction contained 5 bases not matched to a gene. Germline V gene sequence: CDR1 SGHVS, CDR2 FNYEAQ. The length of the CDR3 is 18 residues.

The V and J genes are TRBV5-1 and TRBJ2-7; D is ambiguous. The CDR3 length is 14 residues. V lost 0 bases and J lost 0, with 7 bases in between. Germline values: CDR1 SGHRS, CDR2 YFSETQ. CDR3 nucleotides: TGCGCCAGCAGCTTGGGACTGATCTCCTACGAGCAGTACTTC. It encodes CASSLGLISYEQYF.

The rearrangement links TRBV7-2 to TRBJ2-5; 10 nucleotides match TRBD1. Trimming at V came to 5 bases and at J to 6 bases, leaving 9 bases not matched to a gene. This CDR3 spans 15 amino acids. Germline V gene sequence: CDR1 SGHTA, CDR2 FQGNSA. For the CDR3, the DNA is TGTGCCAGCAGCCAACAGACAGGGGGCCCGCAGACCCAGTACTTC. Amino acids: CASSQQTGGPQTQYF.

V usage is TRBV15 and J usage is TRBJ2-7; 11 bases are shared with TRBD2. The V gene's germline CDR1 is LNHNV and CDR2 YYDKDF (reference sequence). The CDR3 has 14 residues. Trimming at V came to 6 bases and at J to 0 bases, leaving 1 base not matched to a gene. The CDR3 nucleotides are TGTGCCACCAGGGGGACTAGCGGCTCCTACGAGCAGTACTTC. As protein: CATRGTSGSYEQYF.

The rearrangement uses TRBV10-2 and TRBJ2-1; D may be TRBD1 (5 bases). The CDR3 covers 13 residues. Germline V CDR1 and CDR2: WSHSY, SAAADI. The ends were cut back, 3 bases at V and 13 bases at J, with 16 bases in the middle. The CDR3 region is CASSDYDSIRQFF. CDR3 bases: TGCGCCAGCAGTGATTACGACAGCATTCGACAGTTCTTC.

The V call is TRBV19, the J call TRBJ2-7; 7 bases are shared with TRBD1. This CDR3 has 15 amino acids. The ends lost 5 bases at V and 9 bases at J; junction bases unmatched: 16. Germline V gene lookup returns CDR1 LNHDA and CDR2 SQIVND (reference sequence). CDR3 nucleotide sequence: TGTGCCAGTAGTCCCCCGACAGGGCTTCAATCTCGGCAGTACTTC. The encoded protein is CASSPPTGLQSRQYF. The full variable domain, its missing parts supplied by reference TRBV19 and TRBJ2-7, is DGGITQSPKYLFRKEGQNVTLSCEQNLNHDAMYWYRQDPGQGLRLIYYSQIVNDFQKGDIAEGYSVSREKKESFPLTVTSAQKNPTAFYLCASSPPTGLQSRQYFGPGTRLTVT.

V is TRBV6-5 and J is TRBJ1-1; possible D gene TRBD1, 6 bases. V lost 5 bases and J 3 bases, leaving 10 bases between the germline ends. CDR1 MNHEY and CDR2 SVGAGI come from the germline V gene. The CDR3 runs 13 residues. CDR3 DNA sequence: TGTGCCAGCAGTAGTCCAGGGGACACTGAAGCTTTCTTT. Its translation: CASSSPGDTEAFF.

This clone was picked up one time. The CDR3 DNA is TGTGCCAGCAGTGAGGGACACGCCCGAAATGAAAAACTGTTTTTT. Translated: CASSEGHARNEKLFF. V gene TRBV25-1 combines with J gene TRBJ1-4, with a possible D match to TRBD1 (6 bases). V lost 3 bases, J lost 5 bases, and 13 bases lay in between. The CDR3 loop spans 15 amino acids. From germline, CDR1 is MGHDK and CDR2 SYGVNS.

The V gene is TRBV5-1, the J gene TRBJ1-2; D unresolved. The ends were cut back, 3 bases at V and 8 bases at J, with 17 bases in the middle. The CDR3 spans 14 residues. Germline V gene lookup returns CDR1 SGHRS and CDR2 YFSETQ. CDR3 coding DNA: TGCGCCAGCAGCTGGGAGGCCGAAGTTCGGGGCTACACCTTC. It is translated as CASSWEAEVRGYTF.

This clone was found once. CDR3 bases: TGTGCCAGCAGTCCAGCGGGAGTACAAGAGACCCAGTACTTC. Its translation is CASSPAGVQETQYF. The chain carries TRBV6-5 and TRBJ2-5; 8 nucleotides align to TRBD2. V shed 5 bases and J 2 bases; nucleotides not matched to a gene: 4. Looked up from germline, CDR1 is MNHEY and CDR2 is SVGAGI. This CDR3 is 14 amino acids long.

V is TRBV9 and J is TRBJ2-5, with TRBD2 matching over 13 bases. The V and J ends lost 3 bases and 4 bases, in that order; junction bases with no gene match: 3. This CDR3 comprises 15 residues. Germline V CDR1 and CDR2: SGDLS, YYNGEE. CDR3: CASSETSGRSETQYF. CDR3 coding DNA: TGTGCCAGCAGCGAGACTAGCGGGAGGTCAGAGACCCAGTACTTC.

This chain uses TRBV7-2 with TRBJ2-2; TRBD2 agrees at 9 bases. This CDR3 is built from 15 residues. From germline, CDR1 is SGHTA and CDR2 FQGNSA. The J segment lost 6 bases and the V segment lost 1 base, leaving 3 bases of the junction unmatched. The CDR3 loop is CASSLVAGDAGELFF. As DNA, the CDR3 is TGTGCCAGCAGCTTAGTAGCGGGAGATGCCGGGGAGCTGTTTTTT.

The chain has TRBV5-1 and TRBJ1-2; the D is unclear. Germline CDR1 and CDR2: SGHRS and YFSETQ. V was trimmed by 2 bases and J by 8 bases, leaving 19 bases between them. The CDR3 sequence is 15 residues long. CDR3 DNA: TGCGCCAGCAGCTTCGGCACAAATCCTATGGGCGGCTACACCTTC. Encoded protein: CASSFGTNPMGGYTF. The full variable domain, with the rest looked up from reference TRBV5-1 and TRBJ1-2, is KAGVTQTPRYLIKTRGQQVTLSCSPISGHRSVSWYQQTPGQGLQFLFEYFSETQRNKGNFPGRFSGRQFSNSRSEMNVSTLELGDSALYLCASSFGTNPMGGYTFGSGTRLTVV.

The chain recombines TRBV7-2 with TRBJ2-7; 10 nucleotides align to TRBD2. The V and J ends lost 3 bases and 6 bases, in that order; junction bases with no gene match: 8. Germline V gene sequence: CDR1 SGHTA, CDR2 FQGNSA. CDR3 length equals 15 residues. This CDR3 reads CASSFGLAGEPEQYF. CDR3 sequence (DNA): TGTGCCAGCAGCTTCGGGCTAGCGGGAGAACCCGAGCAGTACTTC.

This chain connects TRBV7-9 to TRBJ2-7, with 7 positions matching TRBD1. The CDR3 extends over 15 amino acids. J was trimmed by 3 bases and V by 0 bases; bases with no gene match: 5. Germline loops: CDR1 SEHNR, CDR2 FQNEAQ (reference sequence). CDR3 sequence: CASSLAAQGVYEQYF. DNA of the CDR3: TGTGCCAGCAGCTTAGCGGCCCAGGGGGTCTACGAGCAGTACTTC.

This clone was seen just once. The J gene is TRBJ1-3, the V gene TRBV5-1; 7 bases line up with TRBD1. This CDR3 is 14 amino acids long. Germline CDR1 is SGHRS and CDR2 is YFSETQ. V shed 4 bases and J 3 bases; nucleotides not matched to a gene: 4. The CDR3 reads CASSTGVYGNTIYF. The CDR3 region has the DNA TGCGCCAGCAGCACAGGGGTTTATGGAAACACCATATATTTT.

In this sample, this clone turned up once. This chain connects TRBV7-9 to TRBJ2-3; no reliable D call. The CDR3 consists of 15 residues. From germline, CDR1 is SEHNR and CDR2 FQNEAQ (reference sequence). The ends were cut back, 0 bases at V and 4 bases at J, with 11 bases in the middle. CDR3 in DNA: TGTGCCAGCAGCTTAGCGTCCTCCTTTGCAGATACGCAGTATTTT. Translation gives CASSLASSFADTQYF.

V gene TRBV20-1 combines with J gene TRBJ2-7; D is ambiguous. V was shortened by 6 bases and J by 6 bases, with 9 bases between the two germline ends. Germline lookup yields CDR1 DFQATT and CDR2 SNEGSKA (reference sequence). The CDR3 runs to 10 residues. This chain's CDR3 is CSALTREQYF. The CDR3 bases are TGCAGTGCCCTGACGCGCGAGCAGTACTTC.

This clone was recorded once. The chain couples TRBV7-3 to TRBJ1-1, with D possibly being TRBD1 (5 bases). Trimming pared 5 bases from V and 3 bases from J, leaving 13 bases between. The CDR3 consists of 14 residues. Germline assignment: CDR1 SGHTA and CDR2 FQGTGA. CDR3 coding DNA: TGTGCCAGCAGCCCTAGGGGTCGGGACACTGAAGCTTTCTTT. It yields the protein CASSPRGRDTEAFF.